One and the same sample provided the 26 T cell receptor beta chains below, sequenced in a study of blood T cells in healthy people across ages. Next came a second PCR, run for roughly 7 to 12 cycles, which used a sample-barcoded 5' primer along with a J-beta primer mix. MiXCR, run by TCRdb on the 5' RACE reads, gives a single entry per CDR3 protein. The sample includes hundreds of thousands of distinct CDR3 sequences, 32% seen only once; the top ten take over 15%. The specimen was blood. Receptor source: a woman older than 75 in good health.

Only a few counts were recorded for this clonotype. As DNA, the CDR3 is TGTGCCAGCAGTACCTTACAGGACTCCTATAATTCACCCCTCCACTTT. Its protein is CASSTLQDSYNSPLHF. This chain joins TRBV28 and TRBJ1-6, with a tentative D call TRBD1 (5 bases). This CDR3 is built from 16 residues. Germline CDR1 and CDR2: MDHEN and SYDVKM. Trimming stripped 5 bases from V and 0 bases from J, with 11 bases between.

This clonotype has a count of ten or more. The chain employs TRBV5-1 and TRBJ2-5, with D possibly matching TRBD1 (5 bases). The CDR3 length is 13 residues. V was shortened by 3 bases and J by 3 bases, with 9 bases between the two germline ends. Germline V gene lookup returns CDR1 SGHRS and CDR2 YFSETQ. This CDR3 reads CASSWGPEETQYF. The CDR3 nucleotides are TGCGCCAGCAGCTGGGGCCCTGAAGAGACCCAGTACTTC.

J is TRBJ1-6 and V is TRBV7-9; possibly TRBD1 for D (5 bases). V lost 1 base and J 19 bases, leaving 20 bases between the germline ends. Per the germline V gene, CDR1 is SEHNR and CDR2 is FQNEAQ (reference sequence). The CDR3 is made up of 14 amino acids. CDR3 sequence (DNA): TGTGCCAGCAGCTTAGAAGGGGATAATTCACCCCCACACTTT. Its protein is CASSLEGDNSPPHF.

This clonotype was picked up many times. Germline and junction disagree at one end, which may indicate a read error. The chain recombines TRBV7-8 with TRBJ2-1; 10 nucleotides line up with TRBD2. Germline V lookup: CDR1 SGHVS, CDR2 FQNEAQ. The CDR3 covers 15 residues. The CDR3 region is CASSLAGETGHEQFF. CDR3 DNA: TGTGCCAGCAGCCTAGCGGGGGAAACGGGCCATGAGCAGTTCTTC.

At least ten counts were recorded for this clonotype. The chain uses TRBV5-6 and TRBJ2-7, with 8 positions matching TRBD1. Trimming took 2 bases from V and 7 from J; bases not matched to a gene: 11. This CDR3 contains 15 residues. CDR1 and CDR2 from the germline V gene are SGHDT and YYEEEE. CDR3 sequence (DNA): TGTGCCAGCAGCTTTAACTCGCAGGGGGCTTGGGAGCAGTACTTC. Its protein is CASSFNSQGAWEQYF.

To note about this clonotype: A much larger clone lies one base from this, so it may be a read error. V usage is TRBV6-2 or TRBV6-3 and J usage is TRBJ2-1; 15 positions match TRBD2. The last part of the DNA fits TRBJ2-7 better; the J call may be wrong. The CDR3 covers 16 residues. Germline V gene lookup returns CDR1 MNHEY and CDR2 SVGEGT. CDR3 sequence: CASSRTSGGGYNEQYF. The CDR3 DNA reads as TGTGCCAGCAGCCGGACTAGCGGGGGGGGGTACAATGAGCAGTACTTC.

There are a few counts of this clonotype. This sequence joins TRBV6-2 or TRBV6-3 and TRBJ1-1; 7 bases map to TRBD1. CDR1 MNHEY and CDR2 SVGEGT come from the germline V gene. The V segment lost 4 bases and the J segment 9 bases; nucleotides outside the gene matches: 11. This CDR3 is built from 14 residues. CDR3 protein: CASSSSGTVTKAFF. The CDR3 bases are TGTGCCAGCAGTTCATCGGGGACAGTTACCAAAGCTTTCTTT.

This clonotype was observed at least ten times. The genes are TRBV3-1 and TRBJ1-4; a weak D match, TRBD1 (5 bases). CDR1 is LGHDT and CDR2 is YNNKEL in the germline V gene (reference sequence). V gave up 0 bases and J gave up 8 bases, with 13 bases separating them. The CDR3 is 15 residues long. CDR3 in amino acids: CASSQEGRVGEKLFF. The CDR3 DNA sequence: TGTGCCAGCAGCCAAGAGGGCAGGGTGGGGGAAAAACTGTTTTTT. Full variable domain (missing parts from reference TRBV3-1 and TRBJ1-4): DTAVSQTPKYLVTQMGNDKSIKCEQNLGHDTMYWYKQDSKKFLKIMFSYNNKELIINETVPNRFSPKSPDKAHLNLHINSLELGDSAVYFCASSQEGRVGEKLFFGSGTQLSVL.

This clonotype has ten or more counts. The chain recombines TRBV6-2 or TRBV6-3 with TRBJ2-7; 8 bases are a match to TRBD2. CDR3 length equals 14 residues. Unmatched junction bases numbered 9, after V lost 5 bases and J lost 6 bases. CDR1 is MNHEY, CDR2 SVGEGT, per germline. The CDR3 loop reads CASSPPGLVVEQYF. CDR3 DNA: TGTGCCAGCAGTCCCCCGGGACTAGTAGTCGAGCAGTACTTC.

This clonotype was seen ten or more times. The gene calls are TRBV4-1 and TRBJ2-7, with no clear D. The germline V gene has CDR1 MGHRA and CDR2 YSYEKL. The CDR3 has 15 residues. Trimming removed 0 bases from V and 2 bases from J, with 11 bases in between. As DNA, the CDR3 is TGCGCCAGCAGCCAAGATCCCGACCGAGCCTACGAGCAGTACTTC. Translation: CASSQDPDRAYEQYF.

This clonotype was detected many times. The chain joins TRBV20-1 to TRBJ2-3; TRBD2 matches at 10 bases. CDR3 length equals 18 residues. The germline V gene has CDR1 DFQATT and CDR2 SNEGSKA (reference sequence). V dropped 0 bases and J dropped 0; count of bases not matched to a gene: 9. CDR3 coding DNA: TGCAGTGCTAGAGACTTCTCTCTAGCGGGGGCTAGCACAGATACGCAGTATTTT. Encoded protein: CSARDFSLAGASTDTQYF.

This clonotype has a count of ten or more. This sequence joins TRBV6-6 and TRBJ2-1; 8 bases are shared with TRBD2. CDR1 and CDR2 (germline): MNHNY, SVGAGI (reference sequence). CDR3 length: 15 amino acids. V shed 3 bases and J 1 base; nucleotides not matched to a gene: 2. The CDR3 DNA follows: TGTGCCAGCAGTTATAGCGGGGAATCCTACAATGAGCAGTTCTTC. It codes for CASSYSGESYNEQFF.

Points on this clonotype: This sequence may be a read error, since a much larger clone differs from it by one base. The chain carries TRBV5-4 and TRBJ1-2; 7 bases map to TRBD1. The germline V gene encodes CDR1 SGHNT and CDR2 YYREEE (reference sequence). The CDR3 consists of 14 residues. The CDR3 protein is CAGSVTGTAGGYTF. The CDR3 DNA follows: TGTGCCGGCAGCGTAACAGGGACAGCTGGTGGCTACACCTTC.

The sample holds a few counts of this clonotype. Just one base apart from a much larger clone, this may be a read error. The chain carries TRBV9 and TRBJ2-1; TRBD2 is a possible D gene (7 bases). V shed 7 bases and J shed 4 bases, with 21 bases lying between them. CDR3 size: 16 residues. CDR1 is SGDLS, CDR2 YYNGEE, per germline. CDR3 bases: TGTGCCAGCGGCGCTCTTGGGGGGGGCATTTACAATGAGCAGTTCTTC. Translation: CASGALGGGIYNEQFF.

The table lists this clonotype with many counts. V is TRBV5-6 and J is TRBJ2-7; D possibly matches TRBD1 or TRBD2 (5 bases each). The CDR3 covers 15 residues. Germline assignment: CDR1 SGHDT and CDR2 YYEEEE. V lost 1 base, J lost 2 bases, and 13 bases lay in between. CDR3 sequence: CASSLLGDGTYEQYF. In nucleotides, the CDR3 is TGTGCCAGCAGCTTGCTTGGGGACGGGACCTACGAGCAGTACTTC.

With regard to this clonotype: It may be a read error: a sequence one base away is much more abundant. V is TRBV3-1 and J is TRBJ1-2; D unclear. CDR1 is LGHDT, CDR2 YNNKEL, per germline (reference sequence). The CDR3 totals 13 residues. CDR3 amino acids: CVSSQGPKKGYTF. As DNA, the CDR3 is TGTGTCAGCAGCCAAGGTCCGAAGAAAGGCTACACCTTC.

At least ten counts were recorded for this clonotype. The chain has TRBV7-9 and TRBJ2-1; a weak D match, TRBD1 (6 bases). This CDR3 is built from 15 residues. Germline CDR1 SEHNR, CDR2 FQNEAQ (reference sequence). Trimming removed 5 bases from V and 9 bases from J, with 20 bases in between. The CDR3: CASSTGTTLKAEQFF. The CDR3 bases are TGTGCCAGCAGCACAGGGACGACCCTTAAGGCTGAGCAGTTCTTC.

The gene calls are TRBV20-1 and TRBJ2-4, with 9 positions matching TRBD1. The tail of the sequence fits TRBJ2-5 better, so the J call may be wrong. The germline V gene encodes CDR1 DFQATT and CDR2 SNEGSKA (reference sequence). CDR3 length: 18 amino acids. The CDR3 region is CSARDRKTGGRVWQTQYF. For the CDR3, the DNA is TGCAGTGCTAGAGATCGCAAAACAGGGGGCCGGGTTTGGCAGACCCAGTACTTC.

Notes on this clonotype: Just one base apart from a much larger clone, this may be a read error. V usage is TRBV5-6 and J usage is TRBJ2-1, with TRBD2 as a possible D gene (7 bases). Germline assignment: CDR1 SGHDT and CDR2 YYEEEE. This CDR3 has 16 residues. Trimming shortened V by 0 bases and J by 9 bases, and 19 bases separated the two germline ends. Here the CDR3 DNA reads TGTGCCAGCAGCTTGGTCGCGGGGGCCCGAACGGGTGAGCAGTTCTTC. This sequence encodes CASSLVAGARTGEQFF.

Concerning this clonotype: A clone one base away is much larger, so this may be a read error. The chain carries TRBV19 and TRBJ2-7; 7 bases are a match to TRBD1. Losses at the gene ends were 1 base for V and 6 bases for J; bases not matched to a gene: 12. This CDR3 region has 16 residues. Germline loops: CDR1 LNHDA, CDR2 SQIVND (reference sequence). CDR3 sequence (DNA): TGTGCCAGTAGTATAGGGGTTGGACAGGCCAGGGGCGAGCAGTACTTC. This encodes CASSIGVGQARGEQYF.

The chain recombines TRBV3-1 with TRBJ2-7; D uncertain. This CDR3 is 13 amino acids long. Germline-derived CDR1 and CDR2 are LGHDT and YNNKEL (reference sequence). Trimming took 2 bases from V and 8 from J, leaving 13 bases between them. CDR3 sequence reads: CASSQSPGFQQYF. The CDR3 nucleotides read TGTGCCAGCAGCCAATCCCCCGGGTTTCAGCAGTACTTC.

This clonotype occurred many times. The CDR3 nucleotides read TGCGCCAGCAGCCCCGAGGGGACAGGTCTAGCCAAAAACATTCAGTACTTC. As protein: CASSPEGTGLAKNIQYF. The V gene is TRBV5-1, the J gene TRBJ2-4; 8 bases line up with TRBD1. CDR1 is SGHRS, CDR2 YFSETQ, per germline. The trim removed 4 bases at V and 0 bases at J, leaving 9 bases unmatched. The CDR3 is 17 residues long.

Only a few counts were recorded for this clonotype. Since a much larger clone is just one base distant, this may be a read error. For the CDR3, the DNA is TGCAGCGTTGAAGAAAGGGGGTGGGAGACCCAGTACTTC. Residues: CSVEERGWETQYF. The chain carries TRBV29-1 and TRBJ2-5; weak D call: TRBD1 (6 bases). The CDR3 consists of 13 residues. Trimming took 0 bases from V and 5 from J, leaving 10 bases between them. CDR1 and CDR2 (germline): SQVTM, ANQGSEA.

J is TRBJ1-1 and V is TRBV30; D is undetermined. The CDR3 loop spans 13 amino acids. Germline V gene sequence: CDR1 GTSNPN, CDR2 SVGIG (reference sequence). V shed 3 bases and J shed 1 base, with 9 bases lying between them. CDR3 residues: CAWRPNENTEAFF. CDR3 nucleotides: TGTGCCTGGAGGCCTAACGAGAACACTGAAGCTTTCTTT.

This clonotype came up many times. The rearrangement links TRBV25-1 to TRBJ2-3; D possibly corresponds to TRBD2 (7 bases). In germline, CDR1 is MGHDK, CDR2 SYGVNS. V was pared by 2 bases and J by 3 bases, with 12 bases between. The CDR3 is 15 amino acids. The CDR3 protein is CASSEIRGATDTQYF. The DNA for the CDR3 is TGTGCCAGCAGTGAAATCCGGGGGGCAACAGATACGCAGTATTTT.

This clonotype was counted ten times or more. The chain links TRBV27 to TRBJ2-7; TRBD2 agrees at 9 bases. The J segment lost 6 bases and the V segment lost 7 bases, leaving 10 bases of the junction unmatched. Germline lookup yields CDR1 MNHEY and CDR2 SMNVEV (reference sequence). This CDR3 is built from 14 residues. CDR3 sequence reads: CASTPRGGALEQYF. The CDR3 DNA is TGTGCCAGCACTCCTCGCGGGGGGGCCCTCGAGCAGTACTTC.